This T cell receptor beta chain emerged from a study of T cell responses to AZD1222 COVID-19 vaccine. Germline loops: CDR1 MNHEY, CDR2 SMNVEV (reference sequence). The CDR3 runs to 11 residues. V was pared by 5 bases and J by 8 bases, with 8 bases between. The study, taken as a whole, reports: Spike-wide vaccine-associated CD4 TCRs dominated at 160-218 and 743-854. Targets within unmutated variant regions were reportedly found for nearly half of spike-specific TCRs.

Worth noting for this clone: Its specificity is unknown.

The data were produced by immunoSEQ multiplex PCR, yet TCRdb's version contains in-frame clones alone and is incomplete. The data contain roughly 130,000 clones, about 92% of them singletons. The chain is built from TRBV27 and TRBJ2-3; tentatively, D is TRBD1 (5 bases). This TCR came from an adult in good health. The specimen was peripheral blood, collected on day 0 of AZD1222 vaccination. CDR3 sequence (DNA): TGTGCCAGCAGTCAGGGAATTACGCAGTATTTT. Translated, it gives CASSQGITQYF.